The 15 T cell receptor beta chains in this list originate from one sample, sequenced in a study of beta chain features in type 1 diabetes. Antigens of these TCRs are unknown. Expressed TCRB transcripts were sequenced, since all the RNA that had been isolated was reverse transcribed. Data came from immunoSEQ multiplex PCR; TCRdb stores just in-frame clones and leaves some out. This repertoire shows roughly 180,000 clones, roughly 8% found once; its top ten account for 0.94%. Study-wide results and caveats: All four CD4+ subsets of Type 1 diabetes patients contained TCRB CDR3s that were moderately but significantly shorter.

The specimen sequenced was central memory CD4+ T cells from blood. All receptors derive from a woman aged 35 to 49 with type 1 diabetes.

The V call is TRBV11-3, the J call TRBJ2-2, with D unclear. This CDR3 has 16 amino acids. The V and J ends lost 3 bases and 0 bases respectively, with 11 bases between them. Germline V gene lookup returns CDR1 SGHNT and CDR2 YENEEA. CDR3 nucleotide sequence: TGTGCCAGCAGCTTTGAGGCTGCCCCGAACACCGGGGAGCTGTTTTTT. It is translated as CASSFEAAPNTGELFF. Full variable domain (rest looked up from reference TRBV11-3 and TRBJ2-2): EAGVVQSPRYKIIEKKQPVAFWCNPISGHNTLYWYLQNLGQGPELLIRYENEEAVDDSQLPKDRFSAERLKGVDSTLKIQPAELGDSAVYLCASSFEAAPNTGELFFGEGSRLTVL.

This clone was counted a few times. This sequence joins TRBV5-1 and TRBJ2-1, with 12 bases that match TRBD1. The V and J ends lost 2 bases and 6 bases, in that order; junction bases with no gene match: 6. Germline CDR1 reads SGHRS; CDR2 reads YFSETQ. There are 16 residues in the CDR3. The DNA of the CDR3 is TGCGCCAGCAGCTTATTGGGACAGGGGGCCGGCAATGAGCAGTTCTTC. Translation gives CASSLLGQGAGNEQFF.

The chain employs TRBV9 and TRBJ2-5; 12 nucleotides match TRBD2. The length of the CDR3 is 17 residues. V lost 2 bases, J lost 6 bases, and 11 bases stayed unmatched. CDR1 is SGDLS and CDR2 is YYNGEE in the germline V gene. The CDR3 sequence is CASSVLGLAGGSKTQYF. The CDR3 nucleotides are TGTGCCAGCAGCGTCCTTGGTCTAGCGGGGGGGTCCAAGACCCAGTACTTC.

There are a few counts of this clone. The gene calls are TRBV5-4 and TRBJ2-5, with D possibly TRBD2 on 5 matching bases. From germline, CDR1 is SGHNT and CDR2 YYREEE (reference sequence). This CDR3 has 15 amino acids. V gave up 0 bases and J gave up 5 bases, with 14 bases separating them. In nucleotides, the CDR3 is TGTGCCAGCAGCTTGGCGCGGGTAGGATCTGAGACCCAGTACTTC. The encoded protein is CASSLARVGSETQYF.

This clone was recorded a few times. V is TRBV4-2 and J is TRBJ2-1; TRBD2 matches at 7 bases. The V gene end was trimmed by 1 base and the J gene end by 6 bases; junction bases not matched to a gene: 6. The germline gives CDR1 LGHNA, CDR2 YNFKEQ. The CDR3 loop spans 15 amino acids. CDR3 nucleotide sequence: TGTGCCAGCAGCCAAGTAGGACCTAGCGGCAATGAGCAGTTCTTC. It codes for CASSQVGPSGNEQFF.

This sequence joins TRBV27 and TRBJ2-7, with TRBD2 matching over 15 bases. CDR1 MNHEY and CDR2 SMNVEV come from the germline V gene (reference sequence). V dropped 9 bases and J dropped 0; count of bases not matched to a gene: 9. This CDR3 has 17 residues. CDR3 in amino acids: CASASGTSGGSSYEQYF. The CDR3 DNA follows: TGTGCCAGTGCGTCCGGGACTAGCGGGGGGAGCTCCTACGAGCAGTACTTC.

This clone was counted between two and nine times. The chain carries TRBV7-9 and TRBJ2-3, with D maybe TRBD1 (6 bases). Germline CDR1 is SEHNR and CDR2 is FQNEAQ (reference sequence). Trimming shortened V by 6 bases and J by 0 bases, and 13 bases separated the two germline ends. This CDR3 spans 15 amino acids. The CDR3 region has the DNA TGTGCCAGCAGTTCCGACAGGTTTAGCACAGATACGCAGTATTTT. This codes for CASSSDRFSTDTQYF.

This clone turned up a few times. V and J are TRBV9 and TRBJ2-5, with 10 bases fitting TRBD2. Germline lookup yields CDR1 SGDLS and CDR2 YYNGEE. Germline trimming cut 0 bases from V and 1 base from J; bases unmatched to any gene: 9. The CDR3 is 18 residues long. CDR3 coding DNA: TGTGCCAGCAGCGTAGGAAGTCTAGCGGGGGTACGCCAAGAGACCCAGTACTTC. Protein: CASSVGSLAGVRQETQYF.

The chain is built from TRBV6-5 and TRBJ1-2, with D possibly TRBD1 on 5 matching bases. The CDR3 consists of 15 residues. V was cut by 5 bases and J by 6 bases, with 19 bases left in between. Looked up from germline, CDR1 is MNHEY and CDR2 is SVGAGI. The CDR3 DNA reads as TGTGCCAGCAGTCTCTCTTTGCAGGGAGGGCATGGCTACACCTTC. Translated: CASSLSLQGGHGYTF.

This clone turned up a few times. This chain uses TRBV2 with TRBJ2-2; tentatively, D is TRBD1 (6 bases). Between the trimmed V and J ends, which lost 5 bases and 3 bases, there was a span of 13 bases. CDR1 is SNHLY, CDR2 FYNNEI, per germline. The CDR3 length is 15 residues. CDR3 bases: TGTGCCAGCAGTCAACAGGGAATGGACACCGGGGAGCTGTTTTTT. Amino acid sequence: CASSQQGMDTGELFF.

This clone was observed a handful of times. The gene calls are TRBV28 and TRBJ1-2, with 8 bases that match TRBD1. The CDR3 runs to 15 residues. V was clipped by 5 bases and J by 8 bases; unmatched bases: 13. CDR1 MDHEN and CDR2 SYDVKM come from the germline V gene. In DNA form, the CDR3 reads TGTGCCAGCAGTACCGGGACAGGCTCGTCCAGGGGCTACACCTTC. It encodes CASSTGTGSSRGYTF.

This chain joins TRBV5-1 and TRBJ2-4; D not resolved. The CDR3 runs 13 residues. CDR1 and CDR2 from the germline V gene are SGHRS and YFSETQ. The V end lost 0 bases, the J end lost 5 bases, and 6 bases lay between the germline ends. CDR3 nucleotides: TGCGCCAGCAGCTTGGGTACGGAAAACATTCAGTACTTC. Encoded protein: CASSLGTENIQYF.

The V gene is TRBV4-1, the J gene TRBJ1-2; perhaps TRBD1 as D (5 bases). The CDR3 runs 13 residues. Trimming took off 6 bases at V and 5 bases at J, with 13 bases between the two ends. In germline, CDR1 is MGHRA, CDR2 YSYEKL. The CDR3 loop reads CASSSGGIYGYTF. CDR3 nucleotide sequence: TGCGCCAGCAGTTCTGGGGGGATATATGGCTACACCTTC.

The J gene is TRBJ2-3, the V gene TRBV29-1; no clear D. Germline loops: CDR1 SQVTM, CDR2 ANQGSEA. Trimming pared 7 bases from V and 3 bases from J, leaving 11 bases between. The CDR3 covers 12 residues. Here the CDR3 DNA reads TGCAGCGCCAACAGTCAAACAGATACGCAGTATTTT. This encodes CSANSQTDTQYF.

The chain employs TRBV6-5 and TRBJ1-3; D possibly corresponds to TRBD1 (5 bases). Germline assignment: CDR1 MNHEY and CDR2 SVGAGI. Trimming shortened V by 8 bases and J by 4 bases, and 9 bases separated the two germline ends. CDR3 length equals 12 residues. CDR3 residues: CASQGTGNTIYF. DNA for the CDR3: TGTGCCAGCCAGGGTACAGGAAACACCATATATTTT.